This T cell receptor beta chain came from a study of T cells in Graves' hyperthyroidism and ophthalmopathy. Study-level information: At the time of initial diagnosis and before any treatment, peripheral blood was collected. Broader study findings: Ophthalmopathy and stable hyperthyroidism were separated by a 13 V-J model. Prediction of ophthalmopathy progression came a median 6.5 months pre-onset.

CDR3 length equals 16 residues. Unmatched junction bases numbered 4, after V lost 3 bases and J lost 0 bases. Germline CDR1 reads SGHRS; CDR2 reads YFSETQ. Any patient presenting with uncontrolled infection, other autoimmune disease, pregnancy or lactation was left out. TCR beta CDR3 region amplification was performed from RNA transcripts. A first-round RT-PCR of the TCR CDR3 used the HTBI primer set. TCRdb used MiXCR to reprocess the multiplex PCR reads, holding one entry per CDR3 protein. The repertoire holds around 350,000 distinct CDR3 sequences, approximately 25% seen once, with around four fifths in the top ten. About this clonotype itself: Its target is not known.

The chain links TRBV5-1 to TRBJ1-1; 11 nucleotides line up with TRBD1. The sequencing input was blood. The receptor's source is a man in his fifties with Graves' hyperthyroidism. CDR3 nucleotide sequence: TGCGCCAGCAGCTCGGGACAGGGGGTGGTGAACACTGAAGCTTTCTTT. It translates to CASSSGQGVVNTEAFF. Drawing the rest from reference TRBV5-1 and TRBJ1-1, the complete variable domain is KAGVTQTPRYLIKTRGQQVTLSCSPISGHRSVSWYQQTPGQGLQFLFEYFSETQRNKGNFPGRFSGRQFSNSRSEMNVSTLELGDSALYLCASSSGQGVVNTEAFFGQGTRLTVV.